Listed below are T cell receptor beta chains from one sample, sequenced in a study of T cell repertoires in cytomegalovirus infection. TCRdb independently ran MiXCR on the reads; one entry per CDR3 protein. The sample consists of approximately 500,000 distinct CDR3 sequences, approximately 15% of them appearing once. Sequenced input: CD8+ T cells from PBMCs. These receptors originate from a human donor in good health (CMV status not recorded). Some clones in this sample may be carry-over from other donors' samples. CDR3s include the opening cysteine and the closing phenylalanine or tryptophan. The D gene is left open where the match is weak. The listing skips clone size in some rows; elsewhere it reads once, few, many or a size class.

abundance	len	j_gene	v_gene	d_gene	CDR3aa	CDR3nt
many	16	TRBJ1-4	TRBV12-3/TRBV12-4	TRBD1	CASSPPRTGEGEKLFF	TGTGCCAGCAGTCCGCCCCGGACAGGGGAGGGGGAAAAACTGTTTTTT
NA	16	TRBJ2-3	TRBV5-1	TRBD2	CASSLGLAGVKDTQYF	TGCGCCAGCAGCTTGGGACTAGCGGGAGTTAAAGATACGCAGTATTTT
NA	17	TRBJ2-5	TRBV9	TRBD2	CASSAGTSGGPRETQYF	TGTGCCAGCAGCGCCGGGACTAGCGGGGGACCTCGCGAGACCCAGTACTTC
many	18	TRBJ1-5	TRBV7-9	NA	CASSSIITTGPSNQPQHF	TGTGCCAGCAGCTCAATAATAACGACAGGCCCGAGCAATCAGCCCCAGCATTTT
NA	20	TRBJ2-1	TRBV27	TRBD2	CASSLFWTSGPALKNNEQFF	TGTGCCAGCAGTTTATTCTGGACTAGCGGGCCTGCTTTAAAGAACAATGAGCAGTTCTTC
NA	15	TRBJ2-7	TRBV3-1	TRBD1	CASSQVPGQFYEQYF	TGTGCCAGCAGCCAAGTTCCGGGACAGTTTTACGAGCAGTACTTC
few	14	TRBJ2-1	TRBV28	TRBD2	CASSFLAGGREQFF	TGTGCCAGCAGTTTTCTAGCGGGAGGCCGAGAGCAGTTCTTC
NA	16	TRBJ2-1	TRBV29-1	TRBD2	CSVFSPGASGTNEQFF	TGCAGCGTTTTTTCCCCCGGGGCTAGCGGGACAAATGAGCAGTTCTTC
many	18	TRBJ2-2	TRBV27	TRBD2	CASSFVDLRGGPTGELFF	TGTGCCAGCAGTTTTGTTGACTTACGGGGGGGACCCACCGGGGAGCTGTTTTTT
many	14	TRBJ2-7	TRBV11-2	TRBD1	CASSFGTGDYEQYF	TGTGCCAGCAGCTTCGGGACAGGGGATTACGAGCAGTACTTC
NA	15	TRBJ1-2	TRBV5-1	NA	CASSLPGDANYGYTF	TGCGCCAGCAGCTTGCCAGGCGATGCTAACTATGGCTACACCTTC
many	15	TRBJ2-7	TRBV7-8	TRBD2	CASSLDRDYPYEQYF	TGTGCCAGCAGCTTAGACCGGGACTATCCCTACGAGCAGTACTTC
many	15	TRBJ2-7	TRBV12-3/TRBV12-4	NA	CASSASSGALYEQYF	TGTGCCAGCAGTGCGAGTTCCGGGGCCCTCTACGAGCAGTACTTC
few	15	TRBJ2-1	TRBV5-1	NA	CASSFGLKTYNEQFF	TGCGCCAGCAGCTTTGGACTAAAGACCTACAATGAGCAGTTCTTC
many	12	TRBJ1-1	TRBV7-2	NA	CASSFRGSEAFF	TGTGCCAGCAGCTTTCGAGGGTCTGAAGCTTTCTTT
many	13	TRBJ2-5	TRBV27	TRBD2	CASSGPGGETQYF	TGTGCCAGCAGTGGGCCGGGAGGTGAGACCCAGTACTTC
few	18	TRBJ2-2	TRBV7-9	TRBD2	CASGIEGLAGPNTGELFF	TGTGCCAGCGGCATTGAGGGACTAGCGGGGCCTAACACCGGGGAGCTGTTTTTT
many	17	TRBJ2-2	TRBV7-2	TRBD2	CASSLEDGGGLHGELFF	TGTGCCAGCAGCTTAGAGGACGGGGGGGGCCTTCACGGGGAGCTGTTTTTT
many	16	TRBJ2-1	TRBV5-6	TRBD2	CASSLHLAVTYNEQFF	TGTGCCAGCAGCTTGCATCTAGCGGTAACCTACAATGAGCAGTTCTTC
few	15	TRBJ1-3	TRBV19	NA	CASKWTISSGNTIYF	TGTGCCAGTAAGTGGACGATAAGCTCTGGAAACACCATATATTTT
many	14	TRBJ2-7	TRBV10-3	TRBD1	CAISEWDRSYEQYF	TGTGCCATCAGTGAATGGGACAGGTCCTACGAGCAGTACTTC
many	15	TRBJ2-7	TRBV28	NA	CASTYGVLPSYEQYF	TGTGCCAGCACGTATGGGGTTCTTCCTTCCTACGAGCAGTACTTC
few	15	TRBJ2-7	TRBV6-1	TRBD1	CASSATGTGAYEQYF	TGTGCCAGCAGTGCGACCGGGACAGGGGCCTACGAGCAGTACTTC
NA	15	TRBJ2-3	TRBV12-3/TRBV12-4	TRBD2	CASSFLAGDYNTQYF	TGTGCCAGCAGTTTTCTAGCGGGGGACTATAATACGCAGTATTTT
many	13	TRBJ2-1	TRBV12-3/TRBV12-4	NA	CASTGPERNEQFF	TGTGCCAGCACTGGACCGGAAAGAAATGAGCAGTTCTTC
NA	17	TRBJ1-4	TRBV6-5	NA	CASSYSIVDATNEKQFF	TGTGCCAGTAGTTACTCGATAGTGGATGCAACTAATGAAAAACAGTTTTTT
many	12	TRBJ2-5	TRBV15	NA	CATRGEEETQYF	TGTGCCACCAGGGGCGAAGAAGAGACCCAGTACTTC
NA	15	TRBJ1-2	TRBV20-1	NA	CSARDVGGLVYGYTF	TGCAGTGCTAGAGATGTGGGGGGGCTGGTCTATGGCTACACCTTC
NA	14	TRBJ2-1	TRBV28	NA	CASRGEPPYNEQFF	TGTGCCAGCAGAGGGGAGCCCCCCTACAATGAGCAGTTCTTC
many	16	TRBJ2-2	TRBV4-1	NA	CASSQDRDGYTGELFF	TGCGCCAGCAGCCAAGATAGAGACGGGTACACCGGGGAGCTGTTTTTT
NA	15	TRBJ2-5	TRBV19	TRBD1	CASSTRGPPWETQYF	TGTGCCAGTAGTACCAGGGGGCCGCCCTGGGAGACCCAGTACTTC
many	15	TRBJ2-5	TRBV11-2	TRBD2	CASSSTAGGPETQYF	TGTGCCAGCAGCTCAACAGCGGGGGGGCCGGAGACCCAGTACTTC
few	17	TRBJ2-5	TRBV27	TRBD2	CASSPTSGGAGQETQYF	TGTGCCAGCAGTCCGACTAGCGGGGGGGCGGGACAAGAGACCCAGTACTTC
NA	16	TRBJ2-7	TRBV20-1	TRBD2	CSGVRLASGRSYEQYF	TGCAGTGGCGTAAGACTAGCTTCGGGCCGATCCTACGAGCAGTACTTC
many	17	TRBJ2-4	TRBV27	TRBD2	CASSLQRGDVAKNIQYF	TGTGCCAGCAGTTTACAGCGGGGGGACGTAGCCAAAAACATTCAGTACTTC
NA	16	TRBJ1-1	TRBV9	TRBD1	CASSVGTGVMNTEAFF	TGTGCCAGCAGCGTAGGAACAGGGGTCATGAACACTGAAGCTTTCTTT
many	14	TRBJ1-2	TRBV27	TRBD1	CASSTGQGAYGYTF	TGTGCCAGCAGCACGGGACAGGGAGCCTATGGCTACACCTTC
many	15	TRBJ2-7	TRBV6-5	TRBD2	CASTLSSGAAYEQYF	TGTGCCAGCACCCTATCCAGCGGGGCCGCCTACGAGCAGTACTTC
NA	14	TRBJ2-1	TRBV27	NA	CASSLYRGYNEQFF	TGTGCCAGCAGTTTATACCGGGGCTACAATGAGCAGTTCTTC
few	15	TRBJ2-1	TRBV24-1	NA	CATSDRNTHYNEQFF	TGTGCCACCAGTGATAGAAACACCCACTACAATGAGCAGTTCTTC
NA	15	TRBJ2-1	TRBV10-3	TRBD2	CAISPLAGGDNEQFF	TGTGCCATCAGTCCTCTAGCGGGAGGAGACAATGAGCAGTTCTTC
NA	11	TRBJ2-1	TRBV5-4	NA	CASSLQGPKFF	TGTGCCAGCAGCTTGCAGGGACCAAAGTTCTTC
NA	14	TRBJ2-1	TRBV4-1	TRBD1	CASSSGQGAGEQFF	TGCGCCAGCAGCTCCGGACAGGGAGCAGGGGAGCAGTTCTTC
NA	12	TRBJ2-1	TRBV19	NA	CASMGGYNEQFF	TGTGCCAGTATGGGGGGTTACAATGAGCAGTTCTTC
few	15	TRBJ1-1	TRBV10-1	NA	CASSESTEMNTEAFF	TGCGCCAGCAGTGAGTCGACGGAGATGAACACTGAAGCTTTCTTT
NA	15	TRBJ1-3	TRBV9	NA	CASRGPGGPGNTIYF	TGTGCCAGCAGGGGTCCCGGGGGCCCTGGAAACACCATATATTTT
NA	13	TRBJ2-3	TRBV20-1	TRBD2	CSAISGISDTQYF	TGCAGTGCTATAAGCGGGATTTCAGATACGCAGTATTTT
NA	17	TRBJ2-3	TRBV27	TRBD2	CASSLGGGAGSTDTQYF	TGTGCCAGCAGTTTAGGGGGGGGTGCGGGGAGCACAGATACGCAGTATTTT
many	13	TRBJ1-5	TRBV12-3/TRBV12-4	NA	CASRLGVIEPQHF	TGTGCCAGCAGACTGGGGGTAATTGAGCCCCAGCATTTT
NA	16	TRBJ2-2	TRBV7-3	NA	CASSPARTDNTGELFF	TGTGCCAGCAGCCCCGCACGGACAGACAACACCGGGGAGCTGTTTTTT
many	13	TRBJ1-3	TRBV27	NA	CASSVLSGNTIYF	TGTGCCAGCAGTGTTCTCTCTGGAAACACCATATATTTT
many	17	TRBJ2-3	TRBV7-6	TRBD2	CASSLRGLAGSTDTQYF	TGTGCCAGCAGCTTACGGGGACTAGCGGGATCCACAGATACGCAGTATTTT
NA	16	TRBJ2-2	TRBV5-6	TRBD2	CASRTGLAGNTGELFF	TGTGCCAGCAGAACCGGGCTAGCGGGAAACACCGGGGAGCTGTTTTTT
many	8	TRBJ1-2	TRBV12-3/TRBV12-4	NA	CASRGDKF	TGTGCCAGCAGGGGGGACAAATTC
few	14	TRBJ2-5	TRBV7-3	TRBD1	CASSPQGAGETQYF	TGTGCCAGCAGCCCGCAGGGGGCCGGAGAGACCCAGTACTTC
many	14	TRBJ1-1	TRBV7-6	TRBD1	CASSLARDSPEAFF	TGTGCCAGCAGCTTAGCGAGGGACAGCCCCGAGGCTTTCTTT
few	16	TRBJ2-1	TRBV28	TRBD1	CASRQTGTTRYNEQFF	TGTGCCAGCAGGCAGACAGGGACCACACGCTACAATGAGCAGTTCTTC